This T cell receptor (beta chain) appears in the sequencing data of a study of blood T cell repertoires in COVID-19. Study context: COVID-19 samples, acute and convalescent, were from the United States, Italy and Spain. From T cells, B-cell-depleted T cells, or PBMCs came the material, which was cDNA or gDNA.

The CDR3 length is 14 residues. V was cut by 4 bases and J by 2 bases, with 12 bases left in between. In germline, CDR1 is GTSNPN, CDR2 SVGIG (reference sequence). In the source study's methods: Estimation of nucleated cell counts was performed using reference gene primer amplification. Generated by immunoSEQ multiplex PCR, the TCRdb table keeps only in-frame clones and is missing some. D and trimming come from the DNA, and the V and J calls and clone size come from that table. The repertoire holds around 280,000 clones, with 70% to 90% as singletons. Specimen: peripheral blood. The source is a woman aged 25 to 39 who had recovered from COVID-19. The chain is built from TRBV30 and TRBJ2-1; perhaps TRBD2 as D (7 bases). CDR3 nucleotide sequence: TGTGCCTGGATACCCGGGGGGCCCTACAATGAGCAGTTCTTC. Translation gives CAWIPGGPYNEQFF.